This record covers a single T cell receptor beta chain. Germline lookup yields CDR1 LGHDT and CDR2 YNNKEL (reference sequence). Between the trimmed V and J ends, which lost 1 base and 1 base, there was a span of 10 bases. This CDR3 has 15 amino acids. This entry comes from a study of identical twins. TCRdb ran MiXCR on the 5' RACE reads and lists one entry per CDR3 protein. This table has roughly 480,000 distinct CDR3 sequences, 24% appearing once. This same sample was also part of a study on T cells expressing NK-cell markers. That source notes: Sorted CD3+CD56+NKG2C+, CD3+CD56+NKG2C- and CD3+CD56-NKG2C+ T cells supplied TCR beta repertoires.

This receptor was identified in a woman between 18 and 30 years old in good health. Sample: CD4+ T cells sorted from blood. The rearrangement uses TRBV3-1 and TRBJ1-1; D not certain. This CDR3 reads CASSQVPAGNTEAFF. The CDR3 DNA reads as TGTGCCAGCAGCCAAGTCCCGGCCGGGAACACTGAAGCTTTCTTT.